This TCR beta chain was documented in a study of T cell responses to AZD1222 COVID-19 vaccine. The study's findings and limits: With two AZD1222 doses given, Spike-specific TCR breadth and depth both rose. Among the donors, most were white British and more were female, and clonal diversity was possibly underestimated. Along spike, vaccine-associated CD4 TCRs were found throughout, with dominance at 160-218 and 743-854. Repertoire collection took place solely once the T cell response had peaked.

The CDR3 runs to 15 residues. V gave up 7 bases and J gave up 1 base, with 17 bases separating them. CDR1 and CDR2 from the germline V gene are SGHRS and YFSETQ. The repertoire was sequenced with immunoSEQ multiplex PCR; TCRdb's copy has only in-frame clones and lacks some. Found here are some 190,000 clones, about 91% of them singletons; the top ten hold over 6%. On this clone: Its antigen is currently unknown.

The TCR was taken from an adult in good health. The chain recombines TRBV5-1 with TRBJ1-1; a weak D match, TRBD1 (6 bases). The sequenced sample was peripheral blood, obtained on day 0 of AZD1222 vaccination. The CDR3 bases are TGCGCCAGCGGCTATTCACAGGGAAAGAACACTGAAGCTTTCTTT. Protein: CASGYSQGKNTEAFF.